The entry that follows covers one T cell receptor (beta chain) sequence. Antigen unknown. The entry originates in a study of graft-versus-host responses after intestinal transplantation. Across the study: Recipients were all induced with anti-thymocyte globulin, then given tacrolimus and steroids for 3 to 4 years.

The protocol was immunoSEQ multiplex PCR, while the TCRdb copy is restricted to in-frame clones and leaves out a portion. This sample carries under 90,000 clones, roughly 90% of them seen once, and the ten largest clones take 0.69%. The CDR3 spans 17 residues. The germline V and J ends were trimmed by 8 bases and 2 bases, with 24 bases remaining between them. Germline assignment: CDR1 WSHSY and CDR2 SAAADI. General study findings and limits: Subjects displaying graft-donor T cell macrochimerism possessed elevated graft-versus-host to host-versus-graft clonal ratios inside allografts. The study associated peak circulating GvH clone levels with early post-transplant HvG declines.

V gene TRBV10-2 combines with J gene TRBJ1-1; no reliable D call. This specimen was PBMCs, taken 98 days after intestinal transplantation. This TCR was sampled from a human patient who received an intestinal transplant, so some T cells may come from the graft donor. Written as DNA, the CDR3 is TGCGCCAGCGCCCCGAGACACTTAAGAAGACTTAACACTGAAGCTTTCTTT. Amino acids: CASAPRHLRRLNTEAFF.